The 17 T cell receptor beta chains reported below all come from one sample, sequenced in a study of T-cell memory formation after mild COVID-19. Using its own MiXCR run on the 5' RACE reads, TCRdb lists one record per CDR3 protein. The sample lists about 410,000 distinct CDR3 sequences, less than 25% occurring once. The sample consisted of PBMCs or a T cell subset sorted from them (not recorded which). The receptors were gathered from an adult woman who had mild COVID-19 (a few samples of this study predate the infection). Cell type and time point are not known.

This clonotype was found a few times. The J gene is TRBJ2-5, the V gene TRBV5-4, with a possible D match to TRBD2 (6 bases). CDR3 size: 14 residues. Germline V gene lookup returns CDR1 SGHNT and CDR2 YYREEE (reference sequence). Trimming shortened V by 1 base and J by 2 bases, and 9 bases separated the two germline ends. The DNA of the CDR3 is TGTGCCAGCAGCTTGTCGGGACTTCAAGAGACCCAGTACTTC. As protein: CASSLSGLQETQYF.

V gene TRBV29-1 combines with J gene TRBJ2-1, with D uncertain. The CDR3 loop spans 12 amino acids. Per germline, CDR1 SQVTM and CDR2 ANQGSEA. The V end was cut by 2 bases, the J end by 2 bases, with 4 bases between. For the CDR3, the DNA is TGCAGCGTTGAACGGGCCTACAATGAGCAGTTCTTC. Its protein is CSVERAYNEQFF.

This clonotype has more than one count but fewer than ten. This chain connects TRBV7-9 to TRBJ1-1; no firm D call. From germline, CDR1 is SEHNR and CDR2 FQNEAQ (reference sequence). The CDR3 is 13 residues long. Between the trimmed V and J ends, which lost 1 base and 6 bases, there was a span of 9 bases. The CDR3 loop reads CASSLGRLPEAFF. The CDR3 DNA sequence: TGTGCCAGCAGCTTAGGCCGATTACCTGAAGCTTTCTTT.

The chain uses TRBV7-6 and TRBJ2-5; 8 bases line up with TRBD2. The germline V gene has CDR1 SGHVS and CDR2 FNYEAQ. This CDR3 comprises 14 residues. J was trimmed by 4 bases and V by 5 bases; bases with no gene match: 6. CDR3 amino acids: CASSLYTSGETQYF. CDR3 nucleotide sequence: TGTGCCAGCAGCCTATACACTAGCGGAGAGACCCAGTACTTC.

This clonotype was observed a handful of times. This chain links TRBV12-3 or TRBV12-4 with TRBJ2-2, with TRBD2 identical over 13 bases. CDR3 length equals 17 residues. V lost 4 bases to trimming and J lost 4 bases; unmatched junction nucleotides: 6. The CDR3 DNA follows: TGTGCCAGCAGTTCACCGGGACTAGCGGGGTTCACCGGGGAGCTGTTTTTT. Protein: CASSSPGLAGFTGELFF.

The rearrangement joins TRBV11-1 to TRBJ2-5; weak D call: TRBD2 (5 bases). The CDR3 length is 12 residues. V lost 1 base to trimming and J lost 12 bases, with 12 bases between them. CDR1 and CDR2 from the germline V gene are SGHAT and FQDESV (reference sequence). The CDR3 DNA reads TGTGCCAGCAGCTTAGGCGCTAGCTCAGAGTACTTC. Translated: CASSLGASSEYF.

The rearrangement links TRBV12-3 or TRBV12-4 to TRBJ2-1, with D possibly matching TRBD2 (6 bases). Deletions cut 3 bases from V and 0 bases from J, with 12 bases between. The CDR3 loop spans 16 amino acids. The CDR3 protein is CASSFGGVSSYNEQFF. The CDR3 DNA is TGTGCCAGCAGTTTTGGCGGGGTGAGCTCCTACAATGAGCAGTTCTTC.

This clonotype has just a few counts. CDR3 nucleotide sequence: TGCAGTGCTAGACCCCCATGGGCTGTTAATGAAAAACTGTTTTTT. Protein: CSARPPWAVNEKLFF. The chain couples TRBV20-1 to TRBJ1-4; D not resolved. CDR1 DFQATT and CDR2 SNEGSKA come from the germline V gene (reference sequence). The CDR3 spans 15 residues. V lost 2 bases, J lost 4 bases, and 14 bases lay in between.

V usage is TRBV7-3 and J usage is TRBJ2-3, with 9 bases fitting TRBD2. The V and J ends lost 1 base and 4 bases, in that order; junction bases with no gene match: 3. The germline gives CDR1 SGHTA, CDR2 FQGTGA. The CDR3 spans 15 residues. DNA for the CDR3: TGTGCCAGCAGCTTAAGCGGGAGGGCCCCAGATACGCAGTATTTT. This translates into CASSLSGRAPDTQYF.

This clonotype has just a few counts. The chain carries TRBV20-1 and TRBJ2-1; D remains ambiguous. This CDR3 region has 11 residues. V lost 6 bases to trimming and J lost 6 bases, with 9 bases between them. CDR1 and CDR2 from the germline V gene are DFQATT and SNEGSKA (reference sequence). The CDR3 coding sequence is TGCAGTGCCCAGCGTACCAATGAGCAGTTCTTC. Its translation is CSAQRTNEQFF.

This clonotype was seen a handful of times. The V and J genes are TRBV9 and TRBJ2-1, with 12 bases fitting TRBD2. This CDR3 has 15 amino acids. Germline-derived CDR1 and CDR2 are SGDLS and YYNGEE. The junction had 6 bases not matched to a gene; V was cut back by 0 bases and J by 11 bases. The CDR3 protein is CASSVEASGGEKQFF. The CDR3, as DNA: TGTGCCAGCAGCGTAGAAGCTAGCGGGGGGGAAAAGCAGTTCTTC.

This chain connects TRBV12-3 or TRBV12-4 to TRBJ1-6; 9 bases are shared with TRBD1. V trimming: 7 bases; J trimming: 8 bases; junction bases outside the gene matches: 6. This CDR3 is built from 14 residues. CDR3 DNA: TGTGCCAGCACCAAAGACAGGGGGTATTCACCCCTCCACTTT. It translates to CASTKDRGYSPLHF.

The rearrangement links TRBV27 to TRBJ2-5; possible D gene TRBD2, 6 bases. CDR3 length: 14 amino acids. The germline CDR1 and CDR2 sequences are MNHEY and SMNVEV (reference sequence). Trimming left V 4 bases short and J 6 bases short, with 15 bases between. CDR3 loop: CASSSRAGMQTQYF. The CDR3 region has the DNA TGTGCCAGCAGTTCCCGTGCGGGAATGCAGACCCAGTACTTC.

V usage is TRBV6-5 and J usage is TRBJ1-1; D gene uncertain. Germline V gene data show CDR1 as MNHEY and CDR2 as SVGAGI. Trimming stripped 4 bases from V and 2 bases from J, with 8 bases between. The CDR3 runs to 13 residues. The CDR3 DNA reads TGTGCCAGCAGTTCTATAACAAACACTGAAGCTTTCTTT. Its translation is CASSSITNTEAFF.

This clonotype has more than one count but fewer than ten. This CDR3 is CSVDTYWGGRTDTQYF. Here the CDR3 DNA reads TGCAGCGTTGATACCTACTGGGGCGGGCGCACAGATACGCAGTATTTT. The V call is TRBV29-1, the J call TRBJ2-3; D may be TRBD1 or TRBD2 (5 bases each). With 3 bases removed from V and 1 base from J, the gap between germline ends came to 17 bases. The CDR3 covers 16 residues. Per the germline V gene, CDR1 is SQVTM and CDR2 is ANQGSEA.

V gene TRBV7-2 combines with J gene TRBJ2-5; 10 positions match TRBD2. Germline CDR1 reads SGHTA; CDR2 reads FQGNSA. V shed 0 bases, J shed 4 bases, and the junction held 5 bases outside the gene matches. The CDR3 is made up of 16 amino acids. CDR3 protein: CASSLAPAGGPETQYF. CDR3 DNA sequence: TGTGCCAGCAGCTTAGCTCCAGCGGGAGGGCCAGAGACCCAGTACTTC.

The V call is TRBV20-1, the J call TRBJ2-7; D not certain. This CDR3 is built from 13 residues. CDR1 DFQATT and CDR2 SNEGSKA come from the germline V gene (reference sequence). The ends were cut back, 7 bases at V and 4 bases at J, with 17 bases in the middle. The CDR3 sequence: CSGLPSPGYEQYF. The CDR3 DNA follows: TGCAGTGGCCTGCCCAGCCCCGGGTACGAGCAGTACTTC.